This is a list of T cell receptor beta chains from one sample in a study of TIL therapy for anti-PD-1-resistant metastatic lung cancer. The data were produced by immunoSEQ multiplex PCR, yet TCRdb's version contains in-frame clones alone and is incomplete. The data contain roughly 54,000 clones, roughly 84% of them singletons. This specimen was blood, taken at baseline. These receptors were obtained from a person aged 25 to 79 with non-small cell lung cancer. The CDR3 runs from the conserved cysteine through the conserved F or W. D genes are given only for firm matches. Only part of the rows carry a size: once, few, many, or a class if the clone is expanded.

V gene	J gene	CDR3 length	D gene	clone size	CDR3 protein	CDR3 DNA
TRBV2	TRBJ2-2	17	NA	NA	CASSESARTGLGGELFF	TGTGCCAGCAGTGAATCGGCCCGGACTGGCTTAGGGGGGGAGCTGTTTTTT
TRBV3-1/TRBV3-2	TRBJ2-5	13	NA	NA	CASSQDSGRTQYF	TGTGCCAGCAGCCAAGACTCAGGGAGGACCCAGTACTTC
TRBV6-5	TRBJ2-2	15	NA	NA	CASSITGPGRGELFF	TGTGCCAGCAGTATTACAGGACCCGGACGCGGGGAGCTGTTTTTT
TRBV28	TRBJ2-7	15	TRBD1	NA	CASSAPGQGAGEQYF	TGTGCCAGCAGTGCCCCGGGACAGGGGGCGGGTGAGCAGTACTTC
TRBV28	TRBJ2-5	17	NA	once	CASRQVLTSPLGETQYF	TGTGCCAGCCGCCAAGTTTTGACCTCTCCCCTGGGGGAGACCCAGTACTTC
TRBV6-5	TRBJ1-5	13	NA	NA	CASSGEFNQPQHF	TGTGCCAGCAGCGGTGAATTCAATCAGCCCCAGCATTTT
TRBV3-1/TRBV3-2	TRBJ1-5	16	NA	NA	CASSQDPRGSNQPQHF	TGTGCCAGCAGCCAAGATCCCCGGGGTAGCAATCAGCCCCAGCATTTT
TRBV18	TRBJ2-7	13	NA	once	CASSPPNGDEQYF	TGTGCCAGCTCACCACCCAATGGAGACGAGCAGTACTTC
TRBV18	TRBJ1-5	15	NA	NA	CASSPEGSGNQPQHF	TGTGCCAGCTCACCAGAAGGGAGCGGCAATCAGCCCCAGCATTTT
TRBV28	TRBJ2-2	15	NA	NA	CASSLLLPLTGELFF	TGTGCCAGCAGTTTATTGCTCCCCCTAACCGGGGAGCTGTTTTTT
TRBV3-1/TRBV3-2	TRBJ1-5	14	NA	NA	CASSQFGSQQPQHF	TGTGCCAGCAGCCAATTCGGCAGTCAACAGCCCCAGCATTTT
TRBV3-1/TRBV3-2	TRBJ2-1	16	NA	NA	CASSPKSQFVNNEQFF	TGTGCCAGCAGCCCCAAGTCCCAATTCGTTAACAATGAGCAGTTCTTC
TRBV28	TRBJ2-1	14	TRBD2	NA	CASSLFSGSDEQFF	TGTGCCAGCAGTTTATTTAGCGGGAGCGATGAGCAGTTCTTC
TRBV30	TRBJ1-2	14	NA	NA	CAWALNFRSSGYTF	TGTGCCTGGGCCCTCAACTTCCGGTCGTCAGGCTACACCTTC
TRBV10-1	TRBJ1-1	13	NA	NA	CASQHTGNTEAFF	TGCGCCAGCCAGCATACAGGGAACACTGAAGCTTTCTTT
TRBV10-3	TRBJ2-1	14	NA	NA	CAISEPREYNEQFF	TGTGCCATCAGTGAGCCCCGGGAGTACAATGAGCAGTTCTTC
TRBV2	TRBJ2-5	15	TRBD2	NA	CASSEVAGEEETQYF	TGTGCCAGCAGTGAAGTCGCGGGGGAGGAAGAGACCCAGTACTTC
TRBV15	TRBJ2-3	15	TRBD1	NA	CATSSGTGGTDTQYF	TGTGCCACCAGCAGTGGGACAGGGGGCACAGATACGCAGTATTTT
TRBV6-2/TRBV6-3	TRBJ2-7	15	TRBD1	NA	CASSYPRGRSYEQYF	TGTGCCAGCAGTTACCCCAGGGGGAGATCCTACGAGCAGTACTTC
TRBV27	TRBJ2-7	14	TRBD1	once	CASRQWDRAYEQYF	TGTGCCAGCAGACAATGGGACAGGGCCTACGAGCAGTACTTC
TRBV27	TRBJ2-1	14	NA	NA	CASSRPGFNNEQFF	TGTGCCAGCAGTCGCCCGGGATTCAACAATGAGCAGTTCTTC
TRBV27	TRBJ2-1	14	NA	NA	CASSLSTGRNEQFF	TGTGCCAGCAGTTTATCGACCGGGCGCAATGAGCAGTTCTTC
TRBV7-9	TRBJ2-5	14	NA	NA	CASSLGTTKETQYF	TGTGCCAGCAGCTTAGGGACAACTAAGGAGACCCAGTACTTC
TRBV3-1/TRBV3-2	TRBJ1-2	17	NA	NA	CASSQVYSGKASYGYTF	TGTGCCAGCAGCCAAGTTTATTCGGGCAAGGCCTCATATGGCTACACCTTC
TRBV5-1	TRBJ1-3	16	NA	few	CASSLGLGAPGNTIYF	TGCGCCAGCAGCTTGGGGTTGGGGGCGCCGGGAAACACCATATATTTT
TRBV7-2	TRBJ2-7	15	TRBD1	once	CASSLGAGTAYEQYF	TGTGCCAGCAGCTTAGGGGCTGGGACAGCCTACGAGCAGTACTTC
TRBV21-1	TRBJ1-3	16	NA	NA	CASSKAVNMRGNTIYF	TGTGCCAGCAGCAAAGCGGTCAACATGAGAGGAAACACCATATATTTT
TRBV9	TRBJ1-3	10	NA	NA	CASSGNTIYF	TGTGCCAGCAGTGGAAACACCATATATTTT
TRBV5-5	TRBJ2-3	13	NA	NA	CASSSQSTDTQYF	TGTGCCAGCAGCTCACAAAGCACAGATACGCAGTATTTT
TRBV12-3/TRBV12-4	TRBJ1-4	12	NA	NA	CASSAGGGKLFF	TGTGCCAGCTCCGCAGGTGGGGGAAAACTGTTTTTT
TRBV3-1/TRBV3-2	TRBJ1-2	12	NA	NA	CASSQSRFGYTF	TGTGCCAGCAGCCAAAGCAGATTTGGCTACACCTTC
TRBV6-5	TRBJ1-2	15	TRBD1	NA	CASSPPGQQLYGYTF	TGTGCCAGCAGTCCACCGGGACAGCAACTCTATGGCTACACCTTC
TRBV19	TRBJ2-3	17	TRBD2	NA	CASSISRAGGLTDTQYF	TGTGCCAGTAGTATTTCCCGCGCGGGGGGCCTCACAGATACGCAGTATTTT
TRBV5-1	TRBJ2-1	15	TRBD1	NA	CASSPGTEPYNEQFF	TGCGCCAGCAGCCCCGGGACAGAACCTTACAATGAGCAGTTCTTC
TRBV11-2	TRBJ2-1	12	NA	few	CASSFTGLLQFF	TGTGCCAGCAGCTTCACAGGGCTGTTACAGTTCTTC
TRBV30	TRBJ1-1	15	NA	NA	CAWSLDRLVYTEAFF	TGTGCCTGGAGTCTCGACAGGTTGGTGTACACTGAAGCTTTCTTT
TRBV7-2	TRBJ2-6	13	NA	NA	CASSLNGANVLTF	TGTGCCAGCAGCTTAAATGGGGCCAACGTCCTGACTTTC